This T cell receptor beta chain was identified during a study of blood T cell repertoires in COVID-19. Study in general: Samples taken during acute and convalescent COVID-19 were collected in the United States, Italy and Spain. T cells, B-cell-depleted T cells, or PBMCs supplied cDNA or gDNA.

Per the study methods: Cell counts per sample came from amplifying reference gene primers. This table comes from immunoSEQ multiplex PCR, and its TCRdb copy is limited to in-frame clones, with some not included. Clone size and the V and J calls come from that table; the DNA yielded D and trimming. The sample has 300,000 or so clones, just under 90% seen once. The CDR3 consists of 12 residues. The germline V gene encodes CDR1 SGHAT and CDR2 FQNNGV. V was clipped by 5 bases and J by 3 bases, with 7 bases between them. This clonotype was sampled from a woman in her forties with acute or convalescent COVID-19. The rearrangement uses TRBV11-2 and TRBJ1-2; D perhaps matches TRBD1 (6 bases). Sequencing input: peripheral blood. The CDR3 loop is CASSRQDYGYTF. The DNA of the CDR3 is TGTGCCAGCAGCCGACAGGACTATGGCTACACCTTC.